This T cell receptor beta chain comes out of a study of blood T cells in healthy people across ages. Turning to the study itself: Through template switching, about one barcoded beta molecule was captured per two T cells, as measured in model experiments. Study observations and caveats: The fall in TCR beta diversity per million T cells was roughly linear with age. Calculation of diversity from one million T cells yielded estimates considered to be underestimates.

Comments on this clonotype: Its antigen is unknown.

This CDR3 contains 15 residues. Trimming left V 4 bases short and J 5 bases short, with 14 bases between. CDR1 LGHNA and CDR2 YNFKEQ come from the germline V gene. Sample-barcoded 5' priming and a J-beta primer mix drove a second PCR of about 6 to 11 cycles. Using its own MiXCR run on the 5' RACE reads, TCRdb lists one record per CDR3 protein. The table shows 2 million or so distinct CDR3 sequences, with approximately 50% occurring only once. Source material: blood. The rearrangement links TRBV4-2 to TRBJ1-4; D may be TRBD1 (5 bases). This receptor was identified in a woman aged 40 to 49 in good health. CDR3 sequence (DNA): TGTGCCAGCAGCCTGGGGGGGAGGGGAAATGAAAAACTGTTTTTT. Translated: CASSLGGRGNEKLFF.